These 13 T cell receptor beta chains were sequenced from one sample in a study of blood T cell repertoires in COVID-19. Sequenced by immunoSEQ multiplex PCR; TCRdb stores in-frame clones only, minus some. The sample gives tens of thousands of clones, about nine tenths of which show up once; roughly 8% is in the top ten. The sample was peripheral blood. Receptor source: a woman aged 65 to 85 with active COVID-19.

The CDR3 DNA reads as TGTGCCAGCAGACAGGGGGCCACCTACGAGCAGTACTTC. This gives the protein CASRQGATYEQYF. V usage is TRBV25-1 and J usage is TRBJ2-7, with TRBD1 matching 9 bases. Germline loops: CDR1 MGHDK, CDR2 SYGVNS. V trimming: 6 bases; J trimming: 2 bases; junction bases outside the gene matches: 2. CDR3 length equals 13 residues.

The chain couples TRBV18 to TRBJ2-7; possible D gene TRBD1, 6 bases. Germline CDR1 and CDR2: KGHSH and LQKENI. V was clipped by 2 bases and J by 6 bases, with 14 bases between them. The length of the CDR3 is 14 residues. CDR3 sequence: CASSPFTQGAEQYF. The CDR3, as DNA: TGTGCCAGCTCACCATTTACACAGGGCGCCGAGCAGTACTTC.

The chain has TRBV5-4 and TRBJ2-7, with 9 bases aligning to TRBD2. This CDR3 has 17 residues. Losses at the gene ends were 0 bases for V and 3 bases for J; bases not matched to a gene: 10. The germline V gene encodes CDR1 SGHNT and CDR2 YYREEE (reference sequence). CDR3 coding DNA: TGTGCCAGCAGCTTGGATGGTAGCGGGAGTAGGGGCTACGAGCAGTACTTC. Amino acid sequence: CASSLDGSGSRGYEQYF.

The V gene is TRBV28, the J gene TRBJ2-5; tentatively, D is TRBD1 (5 bases). The germline V gene encodes CDR1 MDHEN and CDR2 SYDVKM. CDR3 length: 15 amino acids. The ends were cut back, 2 bases at V and 3 bases at J, with 13 bases in the middle. The CDR3 DNA reads as TGTGCCAGCAGTTTACTCACAGACAGCGAAGAGACCCAGTACTTC. Amino acid sequence: CASSLLTDSEETQYF.

V and J are TRBV5-1 and TRBJ1-1, with D unclear. With 0 bases removed from V and 0 bases from J, the gap between germline ends came to 9 bases. This CDR3 is built from 15 residues. Per the germline V gene, CDR1 is SGHRS and CDR2 is YFSETQ. CDR3 protein: CASSLESDLNTEAFF. The CDR3 coding sequence is TGCGCCAGCAGCTTGGAATCAGATCTGAACACTGAAGCTTTCTTT.

The chain has TRBV6-1 and TRBJ1-2; perhaps TRBD1 as D (6 bases). The CDR3 loop spans 14 amino acids. V dropped 2 bases and J dropped 6 bases, with 13 bases sitting between them. Germline CDR1 and CDR2: MNHNS and SASEGT. This CDR3 reads CASSEIGTRDGYTF. The DNA of the CDR3 is TGTGCCAGCAGTGAAATTGGGACACGAGATGGCTACACCTTC.

This chain's CDR3 is CASSFTDKTYEQYF. The CDR3 DNA reads as TGTGCCAGCAGTTTCACGGACAAGACCTACGAGCAGTACTTC. The chain joins TRBV28 to TRBJ2-7; D is perhaps TRBD1 (5 bases). Deletions cut 3 bases from V and 2 bases from J, with 11 bases between. The CDR3 extends over 14 amino acids. CDR1 is MDHEN and CDR2 is SYDVKM in the germline V gene. Combining the CDR3 with reference TRBV28 and TRBJ2-7 gives the whole variable domain DVKVTQSSRYLVKRTGEKVFLECVQDMDHENMFWYRQDPGLGLRLIYFSYDVKMKEKGDIPEGYSVSREKKERFSLILESASTNQTSMYLCASSFTDKTYEQYFGPGTRLTVT.

The rearrangement joins TRBV27 to TRBJ1-2; 8 nucleotides align to TRBD1. The trim removed 4 bases at V and 4 bases at J, leaving 14 bases unmatched. Germline-derived CDR1 and CDR2 are MNHEY and SMNVEV (reference sequence). The length of the CDR3 is 17 residues. The CDR3 DNA sequence: TGTGCCAGCAGTTCACTAATTCGCAGGGGGCCTCTCTATGGCTACACCTTC. Protein sequence: CASSSLIRRGPLYGYTF.

This clone was found once. The V call is TRBV5-4, the J call TRBJ2-3; 11 nucleotides match TRBD2. This CDR3 has 14 amino acids. CDR1 and CDR2 (germline): SGHNT, YYREEE (reference sequence). Trimming at V came to 7 bases and at J to 5 bases, leaving 6 bases not matched to a gene. The CDR3 DNA is TGTGCCAGCCGTAGCGGGAGGGCCATAGATACGCAGTATTTT. Encoded protein: CASRSGRAIDTQYF.

The V call is TRBV5-1, the J call TRBJ2-1; TRBD1 is a possible D gene (6 bases). Trimming removed 4 bases from V and 4 bases from J, with 30 bases in between. The germline CDR1 and CDR2 sequences are SGHRS and YFSETQ. The CDR3 runs 20 residues. This CDR3 is CASSIAPPDRLGLLYNEQFF. The CDR3 region has the DNA TGCGCCAGCAGCATTGCCCCCCCCGACAGGTTAGGCCTTTTGTACAATGAGCAGTTCTTC.

The chain recombines TRBV3-1 (or the pseudogene TRBV3-2) with TRBJ2-2; D remains unclear. V gave up 4 bases and J gave up 4 bases, with 7 bases separating them. The CDR3 sequence is 13 residues long. Germline V CDR1 and CDR2: LGHDT, YNNKEL (reference sequence). The CDR3 nucleotides read TGTGCCAGCAGCCCCCGACTCACCGGGGAGCTGTTTTTT. It is translated as CASSPRLTGELFF.

V usage is TRBV28 and J usage is TRBJ2-3, with TRBD2 as a possible D gene (7 bases). There are 13 residues in the CDR3. The V end lost 6 bases, the J end lost 5 bases, and 12 bases lay between the germline ends. Germline CDR1 is MDHEN and CDR2 is SYDVKM. CDR3 DNA: TGTGCCAGCAGGGGGGGCGGGGGAGATACGCAGTATTTT. Protein: CASRGGGGDTQYF.

V and J are TRBV27 and TRBJ2-5; TRBD2 might be the D (6 bases). The CDR3 is made up of 13 amino acids. V was shortened by 5 bases and J by 0 bases, with 7 bases between the two germline ends. CDR1 and CDR2 from the germline V gene are MNHEY and SMNVEV (reference sequence). The CDR3 nucleotides read TGTGCCAGCAGTAAGCGGGACCAAGAGACCCAGTACTTC. Amino acid sequence: CASSKRDQETQYF.